Reported below is one TCR beta chain. Its antigen remains unidentified. This specimen comes from a study of vaccination effects on CD4 cells after COVID-19. The overall study: Viral peptide pool expansion of antigen-specific CD4+ T cells preceded sequencing in the ViraFEST assay.

The culture ran for approximately nine days before CD4+ T cells were isolated. Each participant received a vaccine that was either BNT162b2 or mRNA-1273, given as two doses. According to the study, vaccine recipients showed no prior SARS-CoV-2 infection and negative nucleocapsid antibodies. A half-volume exchange with IL-2 medium occurred on days 3 and 7. Libraries were prepared by immunoSEQ multiplex PCR; TCRdb keeps only in-frame clonotypes and omits some of them. This sample has over 45,000 clones, with approximately 70% found just once. Trimming left V 0 bases short and J 0 bases short, with 18 bases between. Germline V gene lookup returns CDR1 SGHRS and CDR2 YFSETQ. The CDR3 extends over 18 amino acids.

The chain couples TRBV5-1 to TRBJ1-1; tentative D call: TRBD1 (5 bases). The sample in question was CD4+ T cells from PBMCs cultured without peptide, obtained after COVID-19 vaccination. The source of this sequence is a human donor who received a COVID-19 vaccine. The CDR3 loop is CASSLATGAAGMNTEAFF. The CDR3 DNA follows: TGCGCCAGCAGCTTGGCCACCGGGGCAGCGGGTATGAACACTGAAGCTTTCTTT.